This T cell receptor (beta chain) was captured in a study of patients and donors after allogeneic stem cell transplantation. TCRdb re-derived calls from the RT-PCR reads in MiXCR, one entry per CDR3 protein. The sample holds 20,000 to 30,000 distinct CDR3 sequences, approximately 8.8% seen once. This clonotype occurred a few times. The sequencing sample was made of blood, either unsorted or a sorted T cell fraction (not recorded which). This sequence was found in a human donor who was either an allogeneic HSCT recipient or a stem cell or donor lymphocyte infusion donor (not recorded which). It is not recorded whose cells these are; they may come from a transplant donor.

The CDR3 coding sequence is TGTGCCAGCAGCGGACCCCGTTGTCTAGCGGTTTCCTACAATGAGCAGTTCTTC. Translating gives CASSGPRCLAVSYNEQFF. The V and J genes are TRBV9 and TRBJ2-1; 7 bases map to TRBD2. V shed 3 bases and J 1 base; nucleotides not matched to a gene: 13. This CDR3 region has 18 residues. Germline V gives CDR1 SGDLS, CDR2 YYNGEE. The variable domain in full, with the rest retrieved from reference TRBV9 and TRBJ2-1, is DSGVTQTPKHLITATGQRVTLRCSPRSGDLSVYWYQQSLDQGLQFLIQYYNGEERAKGNILERFSAQQFPDLHSELNLSSLELGDSALYFCASSGPRCLAVSYNEQFFGPGTRLTVL.